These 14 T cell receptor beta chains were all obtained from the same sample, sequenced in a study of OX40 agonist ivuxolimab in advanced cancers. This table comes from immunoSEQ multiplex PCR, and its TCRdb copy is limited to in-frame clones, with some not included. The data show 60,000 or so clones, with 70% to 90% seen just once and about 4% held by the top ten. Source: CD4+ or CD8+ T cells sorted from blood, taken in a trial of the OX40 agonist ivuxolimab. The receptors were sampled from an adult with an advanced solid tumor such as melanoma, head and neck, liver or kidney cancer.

Here the CDR3 reads CASSPDSFSNQPQHF. The DNA of the CDR3 is TGTGCCAGCAGTCCAGACAGTTTCAGCAATCAGCCCCAGCATTTT. V is TRBV28 and J is TRBJ1-5, with TRBD1 as a possible D gene (5 bases). The V and J ends lost 5 bases and 1 base respectively, with 12 bases between them. Germline V gives CDR1 MDHEN, CDR2 SYDVKM. This CDR3 region has 15 residues.

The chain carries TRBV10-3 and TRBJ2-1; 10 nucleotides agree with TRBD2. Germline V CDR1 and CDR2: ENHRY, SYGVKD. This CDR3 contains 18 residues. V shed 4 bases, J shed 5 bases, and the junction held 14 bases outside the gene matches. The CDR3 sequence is CAISVGHPGLAGDNEQFF. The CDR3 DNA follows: TGTGCCATCAGTGTAGGACACCCGGGGCTAGCGGGAGACAATGAGCAGTTCTTC.

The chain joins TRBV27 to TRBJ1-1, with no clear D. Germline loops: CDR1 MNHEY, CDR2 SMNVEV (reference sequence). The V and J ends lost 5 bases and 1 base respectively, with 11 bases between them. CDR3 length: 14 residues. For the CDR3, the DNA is TGTGCCAGCAGTCCCGGGAACGCGAACACTGAAGCTTTCTTT. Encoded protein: CASSPGNANTEAFF.

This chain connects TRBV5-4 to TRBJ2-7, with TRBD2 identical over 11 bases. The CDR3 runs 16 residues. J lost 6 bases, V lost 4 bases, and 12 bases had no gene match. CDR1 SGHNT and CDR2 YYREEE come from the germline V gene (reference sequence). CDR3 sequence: CASSPTTSGRRGEQYF. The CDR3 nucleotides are TGTGCCAGCAGCCCCACTACTAGCGGGAGACGGGGCGAGCAGTACTTC.

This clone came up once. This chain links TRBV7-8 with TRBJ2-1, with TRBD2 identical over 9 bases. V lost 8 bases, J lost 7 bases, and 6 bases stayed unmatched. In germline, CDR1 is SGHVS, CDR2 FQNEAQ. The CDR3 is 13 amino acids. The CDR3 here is CASGAGGVNEQFF. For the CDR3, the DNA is TGTGCCAGCGGAGCGGGAGGTGTTAATGAGCAGTTCTTC.

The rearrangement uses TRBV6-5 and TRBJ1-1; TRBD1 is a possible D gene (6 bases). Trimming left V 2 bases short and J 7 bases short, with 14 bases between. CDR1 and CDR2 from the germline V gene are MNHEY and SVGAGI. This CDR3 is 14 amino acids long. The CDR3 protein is CASSYKQGQGEAFF. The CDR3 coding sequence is TGTGCCAGCAGTTACAAGCAGGGACAAGGTGAAGCTTTCTTT.

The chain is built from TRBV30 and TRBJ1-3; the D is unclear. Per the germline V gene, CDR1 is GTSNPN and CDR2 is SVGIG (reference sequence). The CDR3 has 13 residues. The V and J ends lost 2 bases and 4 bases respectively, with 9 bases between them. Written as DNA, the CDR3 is TGTGCCTGGAGTCTCGGGTGGGGAAACACCATATATTTT. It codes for CAWSLGWGNTIYF.

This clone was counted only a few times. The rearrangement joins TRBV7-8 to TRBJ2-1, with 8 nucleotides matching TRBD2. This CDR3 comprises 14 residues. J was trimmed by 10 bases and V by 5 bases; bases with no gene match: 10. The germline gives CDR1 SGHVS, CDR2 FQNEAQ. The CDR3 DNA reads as TGTGCCAGCAGCATGGGACTAGTACAGGGCGAGCAGTTCTTC. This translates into CASSMGLVQGEQFF.

The CDR3: CASSLSGSLNQPQHF. The CDR3 DNA reads as TGTGCCAGCAGTTTATCAGGGTCCCTCAATCAGCCCCAGCATTTT. The rearrangement uses TRBV28 and TRBJ1-5; D may be TRBD1 (5 bases). This CDR3 is built from 15 residues. Germline V gene lookup returns CDR1 MDHEN and CDR2 SYDVKM. The V end was cut by 1 base, the J end by 3 bases, with 10 bases between.

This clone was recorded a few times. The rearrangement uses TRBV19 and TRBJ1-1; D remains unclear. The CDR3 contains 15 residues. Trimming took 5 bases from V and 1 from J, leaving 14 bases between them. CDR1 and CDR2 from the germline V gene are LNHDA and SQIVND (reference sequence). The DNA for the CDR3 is TGTGCCAGTAGTGTAGGACGGGCCGAGAACACTGAAGCTTTCTTT. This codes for CASSVGRAENTEAFF.

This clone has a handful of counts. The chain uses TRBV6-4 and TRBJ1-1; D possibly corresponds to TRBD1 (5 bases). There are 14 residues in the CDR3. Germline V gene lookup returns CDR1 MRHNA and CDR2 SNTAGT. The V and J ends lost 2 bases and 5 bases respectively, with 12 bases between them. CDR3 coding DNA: TGTGCCAGCAGTGACACTTCCCGGGGGACTGAAGCTTTCTTT. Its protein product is CASSDTSRGTEAFF.

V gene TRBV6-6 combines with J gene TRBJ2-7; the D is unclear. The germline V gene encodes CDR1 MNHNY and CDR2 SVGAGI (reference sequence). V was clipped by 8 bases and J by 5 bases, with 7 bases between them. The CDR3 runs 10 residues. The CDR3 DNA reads TGTGCCAGCTTTCTTGACGAGCAGTACTTC. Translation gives CASFLDEQYF.

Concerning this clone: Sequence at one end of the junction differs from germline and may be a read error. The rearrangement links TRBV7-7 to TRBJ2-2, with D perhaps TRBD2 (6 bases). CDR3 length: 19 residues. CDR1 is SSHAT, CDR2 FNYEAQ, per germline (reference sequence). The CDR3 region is CASSLMVRAGSRDTGELFF. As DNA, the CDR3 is TGTGCTAGCAGCTTGATGGTGCGGGCGGGAAGCAGGGACACCGGGGAGCTGTTTTTT.

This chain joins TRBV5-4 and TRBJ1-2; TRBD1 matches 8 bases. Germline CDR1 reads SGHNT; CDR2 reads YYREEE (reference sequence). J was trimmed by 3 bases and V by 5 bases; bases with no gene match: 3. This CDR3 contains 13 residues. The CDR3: CASRTGVDYGYTF. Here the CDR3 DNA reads TGTGCCAGCAGGACAGGGGTTGACTATGGCTACACCTTC.